This T cell receptor beta chain is from a study of T cell responses to AZD1222 COVID-19 vaccine. Study conclusions and caveats: The study found vaccine-associated CD4 TCRs spanning spike, dominant at 160-218 and 743-854.

This CDR3 region has 15 residues. Trimming took 4 bases from V and 7 from J; bases not matched to a gene: 11. Germline CDR1 is ENHRY and CDR2 is SYGVKD. Sequencing used immunoSEQ multiplex PCR; TCRdb keeps in-frame clones, though not all of them. The sample has 130,000 or so clones; approximately 80% are singletons. Notes on this clone: Antigen unknown.

The chain is built from TRBV10-3 and TRBJ2-7, with 9 bases identical to TRBD2. This specimen was peripheral blood, taken 28 days after the second AZD1222 dose. The clonotype comes from an adult who received the AZD1222 COVID-19 vaccine. CDR3 nucleotide sequence: TGTGCCATCAGTGGCAGCGGGGGGTTCCTAGGGGAGCAGTACTTC. Protein sequence: CAISGSGGFLGEQYF.